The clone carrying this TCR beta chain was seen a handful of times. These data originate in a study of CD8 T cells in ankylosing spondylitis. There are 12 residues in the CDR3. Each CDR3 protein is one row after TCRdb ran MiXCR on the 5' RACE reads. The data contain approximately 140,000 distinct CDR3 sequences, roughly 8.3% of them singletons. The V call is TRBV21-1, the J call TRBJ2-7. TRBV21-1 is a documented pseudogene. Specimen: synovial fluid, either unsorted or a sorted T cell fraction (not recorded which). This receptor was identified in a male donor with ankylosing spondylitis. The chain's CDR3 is CASSKAECEQYF. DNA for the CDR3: TGTGCCAGCAGCAAAGCAGAGTGTGAGCAGTACTTC.